The sequence of this T cell receptor beta chain was determined in a study of blood T cell repertoires in COVID-19 (dated by TCRdb to 2020 to 2022). With respect to the entire study: Collaborator samples came from the United States, Italy and Spain and covered acute and convalescent phases of COVID-19. The material from the prospective study consisted of cDNA or gDNA derived from T cells, B-cell-depleted T cells, or PBMCs. Deeply sampled blood TCRbeta repertoires from subjects exposed to, actively infected with, or recovered from COVID-19 were included in the dataset. The repertoires were released in a freely available public database meant as a resource for research on the immune response to SARS-CoV-2. The samples were drawn from the first 160 participants of the ongoing ImmuneRACE study and from 1,254 subjects provided by 6 global collaborators. A de-identified subject ID, COVID-19 status, age in years and sex were almost always included in the sample metadata. Where HLA class I and class II types were available, the types were taken from metadata supplied by the sample provider, not from assay-based typing.

TCRbeta CDR3 regions were amplified from genomic DNA using the immunoSEQ Assay, a bias-controlled multiplex PCR. The original pipeline was this. The number of nucleated cells in each sample was estimated by amplification of reference gene primers within the assay. To quantify the absolute abundance of each unique TCRbeta CDR3 rearrangement, sequence reads were collapsed and filtered. For each sample, productive Simpson clonality was calculated as the square root of Simpson's diversity index over productive rearrangements. Here the immuneACCESS table is served through TCRdb, limited to in-frame sequences with V and J called. Missing clones are a known gap in these copies; in checked studies unresolved V genes cover under half, and the rest lacks a known reason. That table furnishes V, J and clone size, whereas the DNA furnished D and trimming. The sample profile shows approximately 170,000 clones; about nine tenths of them were found once. The top ten clonotypes cover about 3.9% of the sample.

CDR1 and CDR2, per the germline V gene, are SGHTA and FQGTGA. V loses 5 bases at its end and J loses 5 bases; junction bases beyond the gene matches: 5. Spanning cysteine to phenylalanine, the CDR3 consists of 13 amino acids. Only the CDR3 DNA stays, 39 bases, in frame from base 1. Each collaborating institution followed its own protocols to collect whole blood in K2EDTA tubes. For TCRbeta analysis, collaborators shipped samples in one of three forms: frozen whole blood, isolated PBMCs, or DNA extracted from either of those sample types. What the work shows at the level of the full study, not this receptor alone: The amount of clinical and demographic metadata varied by source and participant and was provided uncurated.

A word on this clone: This receptor's antigen is unknown. Per-nucleotide qualities are absent, and no much larger clonotype sits a single base away.

Rearrangement joined TRBV7-3 to TRBJ1-2; 7 junctional bases match TRBD1. Material for sequencing was peripheral blood. The sequence came from a woman aged 70-85 years with acute or convalescent COVID-19. The CDR3 here reads CASSRDRDYGYTF. DNA sequence: TGTGCCAGCAGCCGAGACAGGGATTATGGCTACACCTTC.